A single sample is the source of the 21 T cell receptor beta chains below, sequenced in a study of shared clonotypes between healthy human individuals. Libraries were prepared by immunoSEQ multiplex PCR; TCRdb keeps only in-frame clonotypes and omits some of them. The sample holds approximately 500,000 clones, 81% seen once. The specimen sequenced was PBMCs. All receptors come from a woman aged 40 to 49 in good health. Some clones in this sample may be carry-over from other donors' samples.

V and J are TRBV29-1 and TRBJ1-2, with TRBD1 as a possible D gene (6 bases). Germline V CDR1 and CDR2: SQVTM, ANQGSEA. The CDR3 loop spans 14 amino acids. V was cut by 7 bases and J by 6 bases, with 21 bases left in between. CDR3 coding DNA: TGCAGCGCCCGGGGGCCAGGGGCTAAGGATGGCTACACCTTC. Translation gives CSARGPGAKDGYTF.

The V gene is TRBV6-6, the J gene TRBJ2-7; 8 nucleotides match TRBD2. The CDR3 contains 12 residues. Germline CDR1 MNHNY, CDR2 SVGAGI (reference sequence). The V and J ends lost 7 bases and 5 bases, in that order; junction bases with no gene match: 4. Written as DNA, the CDR3 is TGTGCCAGCACCGGGGGGGGAAACGAGCAGTACTTC. As protein: CASTGGGNEQYF.

The gene calls are TRBV7-9 and TRBJ1-1, with no clear D. V was pared by 5 bases and J by 6 bases, with 13 bases between. From germline, CDR1 is SEHNR and CDR2 FQNEAQ (reference sequence). This CDR3 region has 13 residues. The CDR3 nucleotides read TGTGCCAGCAGCCGACTCGTACCCCCTGAAGCTTTCTTT. Protein sequence: CASSRLVPPEAFF.

V gene TRBV6-4 combines with J gene TRBJ2-7; TRBD2 agrees at 14 bases. With V trimmed by 6 bases and J by 3 bases, 10 bases remained unmatched. Germline V gene data show CDR1 as MRHNA and CDR2 as SNTAGT. The CDR3 sequence is 17 residues long. The CDR3 protein is CASRKGLAGEGIYEQYF. In nucleotides, the CDR3 is TGTGCCAGCAGGAAGGGACTAGCGGGAGAGGGGATCTACGAGCAGTACTTC.

The V and J genes are TRBV11-2 and TRBJ1-1; D is possibly TRBD1 (6 bases). From germline, CDR1 is SGHAT and CDR2 FQNNGV. CDR3 length equals 15 residues. Trimming removed 2 bases from V and 1 base from J, with 11 bases in between. The CDR3: CASSLLQGPNTEAFF. In DNA, the CDR3 is TGTGCCAGCAGCTTACTGCAGGGGCCGAACACTGAAGCTTTCTTT.

Concerning this clone: A far larger clone is one nucleotide away, so this likely arose from a read error. V usage is TRBV29-1 and J usage is TRBJ1-1, with D maybe TRBD1 (5 bases). The germline V and J ends were trimmed by 7 bases and 5 bases, with 17 bases remaining between them. The germline V gene has CDR1 SQVTM and CDR2 ANQGSEA. The CDR3 spans 13 residues. CDR3: CSAPAGGGTEAFF. CDR3 in DNA: TGCAGCGCCCCAGCCGGGGGGGGTACTGAAGCTTTCTTT.

The genes are TRBV4-3 and TRBJ1-4, with D tentatively TRBD1 (5 bases). CDR1 is LGHNA and CDR2 is YSLEER in the germline V gene. V was pared by 4 bases and J by 0 bases, with 12 bases between. The CDR3 sequence is 16 residues long. CDR3 bases: TGCGCCAGCAGCCCCAGACAGAAGGCAACTAATGAAAAACTGTTTTTT. This gives the protein CASSPRQKATNEKLFF.

The chain carries TRBV28 and TRBJ1-2; maybe TRBD1 (5 bases). Germline V CDR1 and CDR2: MDHEN, SYDVKM. The germline V and J ends were trimmed by 5 bases and 3 bases, with 16 bases remaining between them. The CDR3 totals 15 residues. The CDR3 protein is CASSAGPPSDYGYTF. The CDR3 coding sequence is TGTGCCAGCAGTGCGGGACCCCCAAGCGACTATGGCTACACCTTC.

The chain recombines TRBV7-2 with TRBJ1-5; D not certain. Germline CDR1 reads SGHTA; CDR2 reads FQGNSA. The CDR3 extends over 13 amino acids. Between the trimmed V and J ends, which lost 0 bases and 9 bases, there was a span of 9 bases. CDR3 region: CASSLAGMRPQHF. DNA for the CDR3: TGTGCCAGCAGCTTAGCAGGGATGAGGCCCCAGCATTTT.

This clone appeared a few times. The gene calls are TRBV6-5 and TRBJ2-7; D possibly corresponds to TRBD1 (7 bases). The CDR3 contains 15 residues. Germline V lookup: CDR1 MNHEY, CDR2 SVGAGI. The V gene lost 0 bases and the J gene lost 5 bases, with 14 bases spanning the gap. The CDR3 region is CASSYSRRGLDEQYF. The DNA of the CDR3 is TGTGCCAGCAGTTACTCACGGAGGGGGCTGGACGAGCAGTACTTC.

A remark on this clone: A far bigger clonotype differs at one base, so this is likely a read error. The chain combines TRBV6-1 with TRBJ1-5; TRBD1 matches at 8 bases. Germline lookup yields CDR1 MNHNS and CDR2 SASEGT. This CDR3 is built from 14 residues. Germline trimming cut 8 bases from V and 5 bases from J; bases unmatched to any gene: 8. The CDR3 sequence is CASGPGGADQPQHF. The CDR3 DNA reads as TGTGCCAGCGGGCCAGGGGGCGCGGATCAGCCCCAGCATTTT.

This clone was seen a single time. This chain uses TRBV11-1 with TRBJ2-7, with TRBD1 identical over 11 bases. Germline CDR1 reads SGHAT; CDR2 reads FQDESV (reference sequence). This CDR3 is 14 amino acids long. Losses at the gene ends were 7 bases for V and 9 bases for J; bases not matched to a gene: 11. DNA of the CDR3: TGTGCCAGCACCGACGGGACAGGGGGTCTAGCGCAGTACTTC. This translates into CASTDGTGGLAQYF. Full variable domain (outside the CDR3, taken from reference TRBV11-1 and TRBJ2-7): EAEVAQSPRYKITEKSQAVAFWCDPISGHATLYWYRQILGQGPELLVQFQDESVVDDSQLPKDRFSAERLKGVDSTLKIQPAELGDSAMYLCASTDGTGGLAQYFGPGTRLTVT.

J is TRBJ2-4 and V is TRBV2; TRBD1 matches at 7 bases. V gave up 7 bases and J gave up 2 bases; unmatched junction bases: 11. Germline assignment: CDR1 SNHLY and CDR2 FYNNEI. This CDR3 contains 16 residues. CDR3 loop: CASTATGLGSKNIQYF. CDR3 in DNA: TGTGCCAGCACCGCGACAGGGTTGGGGTCCAAAAACATTCAGTACTTC.

This clone has just a few counts. The rearrangement joins TRBV6-1 to TRBJ1-5, with D possibly TRBD1 on 5 matching bases. There are 12 residues in the CDR3. V was clipped by 6 bases and J by 6 bases, with 9 bases between them. Germline V gives CDR1 MNHNS, CDR2 SASEGT. The CDR3 loop reads CASRQGAQPQHF. The CDR3 DNA sequence: TGTGCCAGCAGGCAGGGTGCTCAGCCCCAGCATTTT.

This chain connects TRBV11-2 to TRBJ2-5, with 10 bases matching TRBD2. Trimming cost V 3 bases and J 0 bases; bases outside gene matches: 7. Germline CDR1 SGHAT, CDR2 FQNNGV. The CDR3 runs 17 residues. CDR3: CASSLFLAGAYQETQYF. CDR3 DNA sequence: TGTGCCAGCAGCTTGTTCCTAGCGGGAGCCTACCAAGAGACCCAGTACTTC.

The chain uses TRBV28 and TRBJ1-4; D is possibly TRBD1 (6 bases). Germline CDR1 reads MDHEN; CDR2 reads SYDVKM. The length of the CDR3 is 14 residues. The germline V and J ends were trimmed by 2 bases and 10 bases, with 14 bases remaining between them. The CDR3 loop reads CASSLTNRVGKLFF. CDR3 sequence (DNA): TGTGCCAGCAGTTTAACCAACAGGGTTGGAAAACTGTTTTTT.

The gene calls are TRBV6-1 and TRBJ1-4; D perhaps matches TRBD1 (5 bases). Trimming removed 6 bases from V and 4 bases from J, with 9 bases in between. This CDR3 region has 13 residues. CDR1 is MNHNS and CDR2 is SASEGT in the germline V gene. In nucleotides, the CDR3 is TGTGCCAGCAGAGACAGCCTTAATGAAAAACTGTTTTTT. This codes for CASRDSLNEKLFF.

The DNA for the CDR3 is TGCGCCAGCAGCCAAGATGGTTGGGGAAGGTATGGCTACACCTTC. Amino acids: CASSQDGWGRYGYTF. The chain recombines TRBV4-3 with TRBJ1-2; D remains unclear. The CDR3 is 15 amino acids. V shed 0 bases and J shed 5 bases, with 13 bases lying between them. CDR1 is LGHNA and CDR2 is YSLEER in the germline V gene.

This clone came up a few times. V gene TRBV28 combines with J gene TRBJ2-5; D may be TRBD1 (6 bases). This CDR3 has 14 amino acids. Trimming took 5 bases from V and 6 from J, leaving 16 bases between them. Germline V CDR1 and CDR2: MDHEN, SYDVKM. As DNA, the CDR3 is TGTGCCAGCAGTACCCGAGGGGGTGCGAAGACCCAGTACTTC. This gives the protein CASSTRGGAKTQYF.

The V and J genes are TRBV5-1 and TRBJ2-3, with D uncertain. Trimming removed 0 bases at V and 6 bases at J, with 11 bases between. The CDR3 runs 14 residues. Germline lookup yields CDR1 SGHRS and CDR2 YFSETQ. The CDR3 loop is CASSLADWADTQYF. The CDR3 nucleotides are TGCGCCAGCAGCTTGGCAGACTGGGCGGATACGCAGTATTTT.

V is TRBV4-3 and J is TRBJ2-7; unclear D gene. V lost 0 bases to trimming and J lost 2 bases, with 11 bases between them. Germline CDR1 is LGHNA and CDR2 is YSLEER. The length of the CDR3 is 15 residues. The CDR3 loop reads CASSQDGGFPYEQYF. DNA for the CDR3: TGCGCCAGCAGCCAAGATGGTGGCTTTCCCTACGAGCAGTACTTC.